This TCR beta chain stems from a study of blood T cell repertoires in COVID-19. On the study more broadly: Material from acute and convalescent COVID-19 was sourced from the United States, Italy and Spain. Nucleic acid was either cDNA or gDNA, and it came from T cells, B-cell-depleted T cells, or PBMCs.

The CDR3 contains 15 residues. Germline V CDR1 and CDR2: SNHLY, FYNNEI. With V trimmed by 3 bases and J by 9 bases, 11 bases remained unmatched. In the original processing: Amplification of reference gene primers provided the estimated nucleated cell counts. Sequenced by immunoSEQ multiplex PCR; TCRdb stores in-frame clones only, minus some. V and J calls and clone size come straight from that table; D and trimming were deduced from the DNA. Among about 300,000 clones listed, roughly 90% were seen once. Seattle cases were enrolled at active infection and followed longitudinally. The sequence was collected from a woman between 25 and 40 years old with COVID-19, enrolled during active disease. Source material: peripheral blood. The chain combines TRBV2 with TRBJ2-7; 10 bases align to TRBD1. CDR3 region: CASSDWDRGLRAQYF. The CDR3 bases are TGTGCCAGCAGTGACTGGGACAGGGGCCTGCGGGCGCAGTACTTC.